Listed below are T cell receptor beta chains from one sample, sequenced in a study of T cells in Graves' hyperthyroidism and ophthalmopathy. TCRdb reprocessed the multiplex PCR reads with MiXCR, giving one entry per CDR3 protein. The sample lists 250,000 to 300,000 distinct CDR3 sequences; about 14% were seen once. The sequencing input was blood. Receptors originate from a woman aged 40 to 49 with Graves' hyperthyroidism that later progressed to Graves' ophthalmopathy. Each CDR3 is given with its conserved first and last residue. D genes are given only for firm matches. Clone size is given for some rows only: seen once, a few or many times, or a class if the clone is expanded.

D gene	V gene	J gene	clone size	CDR3 protein	CDR3 DNA
TRBD2	TRBV7-9	TRBJ2-1	many	CASSLSGLAVNEQFF	TGTGCCAGCAGCTTATCGGGACTAGCGGTCAATGAGCAGTTCTTC
.	TRBV10-3	TRBJ1-2	.	CAISDWLGGGGINYGYTF	TGTGCCATCAGTGATTGGCTTGGTGGGGGGGGGATTAACTATGGCTACACCTTC
TRBD2	TRBV11-2	TRBJ2-1	many	CASSSAGDYEQFF	TGTGCCAGCAGCTCAGCGGGAGACTATGAGCAGTTCTTC
TRBD1	TRBV19	TRBJ1-5	many	CASTPMDRGFGNQPQHF	TGTGCCAGTACCCCGATGGACAGGGGTTTCGGCAATCAGCCCCAGCATTTT
.	TRBV5-8	TRBJ2-7	.	CASSPRLNPYEQYF	TGTGCCAGCAGCCCCCGACTGAATCCCTACGAGCAGTACTTC
.	TRBV7-2	TRBJ2-5	.	CASSRYGTQETQYF	TGTGCCAGCAGCCGCTACGGGACACAAGAGACCCAGTACTTC
.	TRBV14	TRBJ2-7	few	CASSQGTPPYEQYF	TGTGCCAGCAGCCAGGGGACGCCTCCCTACGAGCAGTACTTC
.	TRBV7-8	TRBJ2-1	many	CASSSPPTGRSYNEQFF	TGTGCCAGCAGCTCCCCCCCAACGGGACGGTCCTACAATGAGCAGTTCTTC
.	TRBV19	TRBJ1-5	many	CASNLRASNQPQHF	TGTGCCAGTAATCTCAGGGCTAGCAATCAGCCCCAGCATTTT
.	TRBV2	TRBJ2-3	many	CASSADPLDTQYF	TGTGCCAGCAGTGCGGATCCACTAGATACGCAGTATTTT
TRBD1	TRBV7-6	TRBJ1-1	many	CASSVRVGQGAEAFF	TGTGCCAGCAGCGTTAGAGTGGGCCAGGGGGCTGAAGCTTTCTTT
.	TRBV5-1	TRBJ2-5	many	CASSFVGAETQYF	TGCGCCAGCAGCTTTGTGGGGGCAGAGACCCAGTACTTC
TRBD2	TRBV27	TRBJ2-3	many	CASSLRTSGRGTDTQYF	TGTGCCAGCAGTCTTCGCACTAGCGGGAGAGGCACAGATACGCAGTATTTT
.	TRBV10-3	TRBJ2-7	many	CAISEYARGATPGYEQYF	TGTGCCATCAGTGAGTATGCCAGGGGGGCAACCCCCGGGTACGAGCAGTACTTC
.	TRBV28	TRBJ1-1	many	CASSLMGGTEAFF	TGTGCCAGCAGTTTAATGGGGGGCACTGAAGCTTTCTTT
.	TRBV14	TRBJ1-3	many	CASSLRQDGTIYF	TGTGCCAGCAGCCTTCGACAGGATGGAACCATATATTTT
TRBD2	TRBV29-1	TRBJ2-7	many	CSAGTSGTYEQYF	TGCAGCGCCGGGACTAGCGGAACCTACGAGCAGTACTTC
.	TRBV28	TRBJ1-5	.	CASSFTSGSNQPQHF	TGTGCCAGCAGTTTCACGTCAGGTAGCAATCAGCCCCAGCATTTT
.	TRBV29-1	TRBJ1-1	many	CSVVRRGAQQNTEAFF	TGCAGCGTCGTTCGCCGAGGGGCACAGCAGAACACTGAAGCTTTCTTT
TRBD1	TRBV2	TRBJ1-1	many	CASRGGQVNTEAFF	TGTGCCAGCAGGGGGGGACAGGTGAACACTGAAGCTTTCTTT
TRBD2	TRBV7-3	TRBJ2-7	few	CASSPSGGDGEDYEQYF	TGTGCCAGCAGCCCATCCGGGGGGGACGGAGAGGACTACGAGCAGTACTTC
.	TRBV7-9	TRBJ2-5	many	CASSPSHDPRLHF	TGTGCCAGCAGCCCTTCTCACGACCCAAGGCTACACTTC
.	TRBV20-1	TRBJ2-1	many	CSARPPGSGRDEQFF	TGCAGTGCTAGGCCCCCCGGGTCGGGTAGGGATGAGCAGTTCTTC
.	TRBV28	TRBJ1-5	.	CASSSIRRRFQPQHF	TGTGCCAGCAGTTCTATTCGCAGAAGGTTTCAGCCCCAGCATTTT
.	TRBV12-3/TRBV12-4	TRBJ1-3	many	CASSVQGNTIYF	TGTGCCAGCAGTGTACAGGGAAACACCATATATTTT
.	TRBV12-3/TRBV12-4	TRBJ2-2	.	CASILRGPGELFF	TGTGCCAGCATTTTAAGGGGACCTGGGGAGCTGTTTTTT
.	TRBV5-1	TRBJ2-3	.	CASRVGNTDTQYF	TGCGCCAGCAGAGTAGGCAACACAGATACGCAGTATTTT
TRBD1	TRBV6-5	TRBJ1-1	many	CASSYDRGRAFF	TGTGCCAGCAGTTACGACAGGGGTCGGGCTTTCTTT
TRBD1	TRBV5-6	TRBJ1-4	many	CASSLLSGTGGFGSEKLFF	TGTGCCAGCAGCCTCCTATCGGGGACAGGGGGTTTCGGGAGTGAAAAACTGTTTTTT
.	TRBV2	TRBJ1-2	many	CASTVHWQNYGYTF	TGTGCCAGCACCGTTCATTGGCAAAACTATGGCTACACCTTC
.	TRBV28	TRBJ1-1	few	CASRPGAGTEAFF	TGTGCCAGCAGGCCGGGGGCTGGCACTGAAGCTTTCTTT
.	TRBV20-1	TRBJ2-5	.	CSACDSKETQYF	TGCAGTGCTTGTGATTCGAAAGAGACCCAGTACTTC
.	TRBV6-1	TRBJ2-1	.	CASKGRTDTNEQFF	TGTGCCAGCAAGGGGCGGACAGACACCAATGAGCAGTTCTTC
TRBD1	TRBV27	TRBJ2-7	.	CASSLGTGVFLEQYF	TGTGCCAGCAGTTTAGGGACAGGTGTTTTTTTGGAGCAGTACTTC
.	TRBV27	TRBJ1-1	many	CASSPRQGPDTEAFF	TGTGCCAGCAGTCCCCGGCAGGGGCCGGATACTGAAGCTTTCTTT
TRBD1	TRBV5-1	TRBJ2-3	few	CASSLADRGSTDTQYF	TGCGCCAGCAGCTTGGCCGACAGGGGGAGCACAGATACGCAGTATTTT
TRBD2	TRBV6-1	TRBJ2-6	many	CASSPRGGRAGANVLTF	TGTGCCAGCAGCCCCCGTGGGGGGAGGGCCGGGGCCAACGTCCTGACTTTC
.	TRBV28	TRBJ2-5	.	CASSLGRVFQETQYF	TGTGCCAGCAGCTTAGGGCGAGTATTCCAAGAGACCCAGTACTTC
TRBD2	TRBV6-5	TRBJ2-7	many	CASSYAGGYSYEQYF	TGTGCCAGCAGTTATGCGGGAGGATATTCCTACGAGCAGTACTTC